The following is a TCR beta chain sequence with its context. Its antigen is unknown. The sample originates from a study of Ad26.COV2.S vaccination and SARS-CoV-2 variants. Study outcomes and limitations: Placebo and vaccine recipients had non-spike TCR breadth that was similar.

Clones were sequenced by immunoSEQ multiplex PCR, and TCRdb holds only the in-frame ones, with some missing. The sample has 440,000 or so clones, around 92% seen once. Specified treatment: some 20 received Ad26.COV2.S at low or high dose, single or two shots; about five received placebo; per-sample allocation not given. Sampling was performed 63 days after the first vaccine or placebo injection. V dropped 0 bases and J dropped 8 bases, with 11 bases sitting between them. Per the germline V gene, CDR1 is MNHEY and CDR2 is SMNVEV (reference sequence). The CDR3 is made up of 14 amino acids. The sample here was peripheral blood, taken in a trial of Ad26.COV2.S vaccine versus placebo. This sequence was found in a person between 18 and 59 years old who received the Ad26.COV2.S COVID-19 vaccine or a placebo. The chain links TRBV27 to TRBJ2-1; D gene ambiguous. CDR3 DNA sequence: TGTGCCAGCAGTTTATCGCTTCGAGGCGATGAGCAGTTCTTC. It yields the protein CASSLSLRGDEQFF.